The 28 T cell receptor beta chains below were found in one sample sequenced in a study of OX40 agonist ivuxolimab in advanced cancers. The repertoire was sequenced with immunoSEQ multiplex PCR; TCRdb's copy has only in-frame clones and lacks some. This sample carries tens of thousands of clones, roughly 83% of them seen once, and the ten largest clones take roughly a sixth. The specimen comprised CD4+ or CD8+ T cells sorted from blood, sampled in a trial of the OX40 agonist ivuxolimab. The receptors stem from an adult with an advanced solid tumor such as melanoma, head and neck, liver or kidney cancer.

The V and J genes are TRBV4-1 and TRBJ1-5; D ambiguous. This CDR3 contains 12 residues. Germline CDR1 reads MGHRA; CDR2 reads YSYEKL. V shed 1 base and J shed 4 bases, with 2 bases lying between them. The CDR3 protein is CASSQGNQPQHF. In DNA form, the CDR3 reads TGCGCCAGCAGCCAAGGGAATCAGCCCCAGCATTTT.

This clone was picked up one time. CDR3 DNA: TGTGCCAGCAGCGCCGGGACAGGTTCTAACTATGGCTACACCTTC. Translating it yields CASSAGTGSNYGYTF. The rearrangement links TRBV9 to TRBJ1-2; 8 bases are shared with TRBD1. The V and J ends lost 3 bases and 0 bases, in that order; junction bases with no gene match: 4. Germline V gives CDR1 SGDLS, CDR2 YYNGEE. CDR3 length equals 15 residues.

This clone was recorded only once. The V call is TRBV11-2, the J call TRBJ2-5, with D perhaps matching TRBD2 (5 bases). The germline V gene encodes CDR1 SGHAT and CDR2 FQNNGV. This CDR3 region has 14 residues. V lost 1 base and J 2 bases, leaving 8 bases between the germline ends. The CDR3, as DNA: TGTGCCAGCAGCTTAGGAGGGCCACAAGAGACCCAGTACTTC. It codes for CASSLGGPQETQYF.

This clone was detected only once. At one end the junction does not follow the germline gene, possibly because of a read error. Other DNA sequences from this sample encode an identical CDR3 as well. The V call is TRBV11-2, the J call TRBJ2-7; D is undetermined. Germline CDR1 is SGHAT and CDR2 is FQNNGV. CDR3 length equals 12 residues. CDR3 bases: TGTGCCAGCAGCCTAGATCCCTACGAGCAGTACTTC. It encodes CASSLDPYEQYF. The variable domain in full, completed from reference TRBV11-2 and TRBJ2-7, reads EAGVAQSPRYKIIEKRQSVAFWCNPISGHATLYWYQQILGQGPKLLIQFQNNGVVDDSQLPKDRFSAERLKGVDSTLKIQPAKLEDSAVYLCASSLDPYEQYFGPGTRLTVT.

Written as DNA, the CDR3 is TGTGCCAGCAGTGAAGACAGTTATAATTCACCCCTCCACTTT. Encoded protein: CASSEDSYNSPLHF. V and J are TRBV2 and TRBJ1-6, with D hard to call. The CDR3 spans 14 residues. Germline CDR1 and CDR2: SNHLY and FYNNEI. Trimming removed 1 base from V and 4 bases from J, with 5 bases in between. The variable domain in full, with the rest retrieved from reference TRBV2 and TRBJ1-6, is EPEVTQTPSHQVTQMGQEVILRCVPISNHLYFYWYRQILGQKVEFLVSFYNNEISEKSEIFDDQFSVERPDGSNFTLKIRSTKLEDSAMYFCASSEDSYNSPLHFGNGTRLTVT.

This sequence joins TRBV21-1 and TRBJ2-5. The DNA end is more similar to TRBJ2-7, so the J call may be wrong. TRBV21-1 counts as a pseudogene. This CDR3 region has 13 residues. The CDR3 coding sequence is TGTGCCAGCCCCCTCCGGGGCGGGTACGAGCAGTACTTC. Its translation: CASPLRGGYEQYF.

The chain carries TRBV13 and TRBJ1-3; D is unclear. This CDR3 contains 16 residues. Germline V gives CDR1 PRHDT, CDR2 FYEKMQ (reference sequence). Trimming removed 2 bases at V and 2 bases at J, with 13 bases between. For the CDR3, the DNA is TGTGCCAGCAGCTTAAACCCCCGTGGGGCTGGAAACACCATATATTTT. This sequence encodes CASSLNPRGAGNTIYF.

The chain employs TRBV11-2 and TRBJ2-7; 12 bases fit TRBD1. Germline V CDR1 and CDR2: SGHAT, FQNNGV. The CDR3 length is 15 residues. V shed 5 bases, J shed 3 bases, and the junction held 5 bases outside the gene matches. The CDR3 region is CASSQGTGGSYEQYF. In nucleotides, the CDR3 is TGTGCCAGCAGCCAGGGGACAGGGGGCAGCTACGAGCAGTACTTC.

The J gene is TRBJ2-5, the V gene TRBV6-6; no clear D gene. The CDR3 loop spans 11 amino acids. The V end was cut by 3 bases, the J end by 6 bases, with 5 bases between. The germline V gene has CDR1 MNHNY and CDR2 SVGAGI (reference sequence). Here the CDR3 reads CASSYQKTQYF. CDR3 nucleotides: TGTGCCAGCAGTTATCAGAAGACCCAGTACTTC.

The chain combines TRBV7-2 with TRBJ2-6, with TRBD2 matching 7 bases. The germline gives CDR1 SGHTA, CDR2 FQGNSA. V lost 5 bases, J lost 0 bases, and 10 bases stayed unmatched. The CDR3 has 18 residues. The CDR3 is CASSDTGTTYSGANVLTF. CDR3 coding DNA: TGTGCCAGCAGCGACACCGGGACTACATACTCTGGGGCCAACGTCCTGACTTTC.

The chain recombines TRBV7-8 with TRBJ1-2; D unresolved. Trimming cost V 2 bases and J 0 bases, with 16 bases left between them. The CDR3 loop spans 17 amino acids. Germline V lookup: CDR1 SGHVS, CDR2 FQNEAQ. The CDR3 coding sequence is TGTGCCAGCAGCTTAATACCGAATCCGAGCGCTAACTATGGCTACACCTTC. Translated, it gives CASSLIPNPSANYGYTF.

The chain has TRBV5-1 and TRBJ2-1; tentative D call: TRBD2 (5 bases). V gave up 1 base and J gave up 10 bases, with 21 bases separating them. The CDR3 covers 16 residues. Looked up from germline, CDR1 is SGHRS and CDR2 is YFSETQ. In nucleotides, the CDR3 is TGCGCCAGCAGCTTGCTCGGGATCCAAGGGCCACACGAGCAGTTCTTC. Translation: CASSLLGIQGPHEQFF.

Worth noting for this clone: This sample also contains other DNA sequences that code for the same CDR3. The CDR3 nucleotides read TGTGCCAGTAGTATAGGGAGGTACAATGAGCAGTTCTTC. Translated: CASSIGRYNEQFF. J is TRBJ2-1 and V is TRBV19; D is possibly TRBD2 (5 bases). This CDR3 has 13 residues. CDR1 LNHDA and CDR2 SQIVND come from the germline V gene (reference sequence). V was clipped by 1 base and J by 4 bases, with 5 bases between them.

The chain is built from TRBV11-3 and TRBJ2-7; D is unclear. This CDR3 is 14 amino acids long. Per the germline V gene, CDR1 is SGHNT and CDR2 is YENEEA. V was clipped by 3 bases and J by 4 bases, with 13 bases between them. The CDR3 nucleotides read TGTGCCAGCAGCTTGGCGTCCCACGAGTACGAGCAGTACTTC. Translation: CASSLASHEYEQYF.

This clone was detected a few times. This chain joins TRBV5-1 and TRBJ2-2, with a possible D match to TRBD1 (5 bases). Trimming took 0 bases from V and 4 from J, leaving 13 bases between them. Germline V gene data show CDR1 as SGHRS and CDR2 as YFSETQ. The CDR3 has 16 amino acids. CDR3 protein: CASSLAEGQGTGELFF. The CDR3 DNA sequence: TGCGCCAGCAGCTTGGCCGAAGGGCAGGGCACCGGGGAGCTGTTTTTT.

The chain has TRBV9 and TRBJ1-1, with a weak D call TRBD1 (6 bases). This CDR3 contains 15 residues. Germline V gene lookup returns CDR1 SGDLS and CDR2 YYNGEE. The V gene lost 1 base and the J gene lost 4 bases, with 14 bases spanning the gap. The CDR3 nucleotides are TGTGCCAGCAGCGTATCTGGGGGGGCGGCCACTGAAGCTTTCTTT. Protein: CASSVSGGAATEAFF.

The CDR3 is CASSRWDSSSGNEQFF. The DNA of the CDR3 is TGTGCCAGCAGCAGATGGGACAGCTCCTCGGGCAATGAGCAGTTCTTC. The chain recombines TRBV13 with TRBJ2-1; 7 positions match TRBD1. Germline V lookup: CDR1 PRHDT, CDR2 FYEKMQ (reference sequence). The CDR3 totals 16 residues. V shed 5 bases, J shed 6 bases, and the junction held 13 bases outside the gene matches.

This chain connects TRBV9 to TRBJ2-5; TRBD2 aligns across 9 bases. The V gene's germline CDR1 is SGDLS and CDR2 YYNGEE. The CDR3 is 15 residues long. V gave up 0 bases and J gave up 2 bases; unmatched junction bases: 2. For the CDR3, the DNA is TGTGCCAGCAGCGTAGCTAGCGGGGAACAAGAGACCCAGTACTTC. This codes for CASSVASGEQETQYF.

The V and J genes are TRBV4-1 and TRBJ2-3, with 10 bases matching TRBD2. Trimming at V came to 0 bases and at J to 1 base, leaving 1 base not matched to a gene. Germline V lookup: CDR1 MGHRA, CDR2 YSYEKL. The length of the CDR3 is 16 residues. For the CDR3, the DNA is TGCGCCAGCAGCCAAGACGGGACTAGCGGCACAGATACGCAGTATTTT. It translates to CASSQDGTSGTDTQYF.

This clone was counted only a few times. The chain joins TRBV11-3 to TRBJ2-7; D is undetermined. The CDR3 contains 12 residues. V was cut by 8 bases and J by 0 bases, with 8 bases left in between. CDR1 is SGHNT and CDR2 is YENEEA in the germline V gene. CDR3 loop: CASATPSYEQYF. The DNA for the CDR3 is TGTGCCAGCGCAACACCCTCCTACGAGCAGTACTTC.

The chain joins TRBV19 to TRBJ1-2; D remains unclear. CDR3 length equals 15 residues. V lost 5 bases to trimming and J lost 9 bases, with 22 bases between them. Germline loops: CDR1 LNHDA, CDR2 SQIVND (reference sequence). CDR3 nucleotides: TGTGCCAGTAGTCCTTCCTCGGGGAACTTCAGAAGCTACACCTTC. Amino acids: CASSPSSGNFRSYTF.

The V gene is TRBV28, the J gene TRBJ1-5; the match to TRBD1 covers 8 bases. The CDR3 has 15 amino acids. Germline CDR1 is MDHEN and CDR2 is SYDVKM. Losses at the gene ends were 5 bases for V and 0 bases for J; bases not matched to a gene: 3. The CDR3 DNA is TGTGCCAGCAGTCCCGGACAGGGTAGCAATCAGCCCCAGCATTTT. Translation gives CASSPGQGSNQPQHF.

Details on this clone: Other DNA sequences from this sample encode an identical CDR3 as well. The V gene is TRBV7-8, the J gene TRBJ1-5, with 8 positions matching TRBD1. The CDR3 extends over 15 amino acids. The germline gives CDR1 SGHVS, CDR2 FQNEAQ. The V segment lost 4 bases and the J segment 2 bases; nucleotides outside the gene matches: 4. This chain's CDR3 is CASSSDRGGNQPQHF. CDR3 in DNA: TGTGCCAGCAGCTCCGACAGGGGAGGCAATCAGCCCCAGCATTTT.

J is TRBJ2-5 and V is TRBV11-2; the D gene is possibly TRBD1 (5 bases). With the DNA end fitting TRBJ2-7 better, the J assignment may be wrong. The CDR3 spans 11 residues. CDR1 is SGHAT and CDR2 is FQNNGV in the germline V gene. CDR3 protein: CASRQGHEQYF. CDR3 in DNA: TGTGCCAGCAGGCAGGGCCACGAGCAGTACTTC.

This clone is labeled as medium-sized. The CDR3 sequence: CASSLASTGTGGYGYGYTF. CDR3 sequence (DNA): TGTGCCAGCAGCTTAGCTTCAACCGGGACAGGGGGCTACGGCTATGGCTACACCTTC. This chain links TRBV7-9 with TRBJ1-2, with TRBD1 matching over 12 bases. The germline gives CDR1 SEHNR, CDR2 FQNEAQ (reference sequence). The V segment lost 0 bases and the J segment 4 bases; nucleotides outside the gene matches: 12. The CDR3 sequence is 19 residues long.

The rearrangement uses TRBV7-8 and TRBJ2-2, with D possibly matching TRBD1 (7 bases). The germline V gene encodes CDR1 SGHVS and CDR2 FQNEAQ. This CDR3 region has 16 residues. Between the trimmed V and J ends, which lost 6 bases and 5 bases, there was a span of 19 bases. CDR3 coding DNA: TGTGCCAGCAGTCCCGGTTCAGGGGGGCTTACCGGGGAGCTGTTTTTT. Its translation is CASSPGSGGLTGELFF. The variable domain in full, completed from reference TRBV7-8 and TRBJ2-2, reads GAGVSQSPRYKVAKRGQDVALRCDPISGHVSLFWYQQALGQGPEFLTYFQNEAQLDKSGLPSDRFFAERPEGSVSTLKIQRTQQEDSAVYLCASSPGSGGLTGELFFGEGSRLTVL.

This chain joins TRBV4-1 and TRBJ2-1; 8 nucleotides agree with TRBD2. The CDR3 is made up of 14 amino acids. V shed 8 bases, J shed 4 bases, and the junction held 7 bases outside the gene matches. CDR1 and CDR2 (germline): MGHRA, YSYEKL. The CDR3: CASGRAGEYNEQFF. As DNA, the CDR3 is TGCGCCAGCGGTAGAGCGGGAGAGTACAATGAGCAGTTCTTC.

In this sample, this clone turned up once. The rearrangement joins TRBV19 to TRBJ2-2; 7 nucleotides align to TRBD2. The junction had 8 bases not matched to a gene; V was cut back by 2 bases and J by 2 bases. Per germline, CDR1 LNHDA and CDR2 SQIVND (reference sequence). This CDR3 is built from 17 residues. CDR3 region: CASSISGAAANTGELFF. In DNA, the CDR3 is TGTGCCAGTAGTATAAGCGGGGCCGCGGCAAACACCGGGGAGCTGTTTTTT.